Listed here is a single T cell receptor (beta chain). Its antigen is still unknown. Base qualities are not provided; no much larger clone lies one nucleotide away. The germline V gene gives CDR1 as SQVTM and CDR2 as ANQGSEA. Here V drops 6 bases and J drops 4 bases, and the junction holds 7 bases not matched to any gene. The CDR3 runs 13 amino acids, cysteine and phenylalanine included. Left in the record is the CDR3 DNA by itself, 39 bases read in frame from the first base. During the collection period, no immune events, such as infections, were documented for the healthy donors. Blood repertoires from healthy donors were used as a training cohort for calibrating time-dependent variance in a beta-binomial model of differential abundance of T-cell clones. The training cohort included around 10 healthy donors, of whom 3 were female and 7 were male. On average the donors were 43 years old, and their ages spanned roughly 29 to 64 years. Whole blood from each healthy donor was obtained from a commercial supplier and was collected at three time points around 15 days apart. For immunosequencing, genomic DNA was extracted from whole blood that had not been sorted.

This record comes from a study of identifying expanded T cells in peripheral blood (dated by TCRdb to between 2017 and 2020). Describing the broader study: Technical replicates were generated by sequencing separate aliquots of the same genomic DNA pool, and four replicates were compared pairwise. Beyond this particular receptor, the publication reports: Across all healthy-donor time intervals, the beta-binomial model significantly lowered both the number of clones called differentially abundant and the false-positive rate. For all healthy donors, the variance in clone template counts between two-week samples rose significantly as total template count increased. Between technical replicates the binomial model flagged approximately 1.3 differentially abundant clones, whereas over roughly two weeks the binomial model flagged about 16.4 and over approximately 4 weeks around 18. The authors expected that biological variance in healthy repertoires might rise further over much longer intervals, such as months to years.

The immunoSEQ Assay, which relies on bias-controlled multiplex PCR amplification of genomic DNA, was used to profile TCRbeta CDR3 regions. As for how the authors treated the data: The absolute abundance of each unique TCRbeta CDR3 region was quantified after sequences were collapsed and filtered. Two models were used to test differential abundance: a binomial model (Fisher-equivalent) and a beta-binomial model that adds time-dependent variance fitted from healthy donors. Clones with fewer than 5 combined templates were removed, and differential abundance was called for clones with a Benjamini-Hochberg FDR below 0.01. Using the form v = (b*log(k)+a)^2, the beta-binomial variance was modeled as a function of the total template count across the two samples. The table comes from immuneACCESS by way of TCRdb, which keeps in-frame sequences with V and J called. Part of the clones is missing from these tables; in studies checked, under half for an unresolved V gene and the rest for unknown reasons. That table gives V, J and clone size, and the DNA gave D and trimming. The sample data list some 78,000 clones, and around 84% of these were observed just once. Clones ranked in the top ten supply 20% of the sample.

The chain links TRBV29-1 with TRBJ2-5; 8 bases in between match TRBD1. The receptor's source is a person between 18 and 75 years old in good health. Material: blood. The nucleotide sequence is TGCAGCGTGAGGACAGGGCCGGGAGAGACCCAGTACTTC. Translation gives CSVRTGPGETQYF.